This entry concerns a single TCR beta chain. Antigen specificity is unknown. The data were obtained in a study of CD8 T cells in Susac syndrome. Findings of the study overall: The study recognized that its TCR sequencing and HLA analysis covered a relatively small number of individuals.

cDNA came from about 0.46 to 1 ug RNA primed by random hexamers. TCRdb itself ran the immunoSEQ multiplex PCR reads through MiXCR, one entry per CDR3 protein. The sample records a few hundred thousand distinct CDR3 sequences, 92% being singletons. The authors carried out high-throughput sequencing of TCR beta. They applied it to CD8+ and CD4+ T cells obtained from blood. Each multiple sclerosis control was a treatment-naive patient with relapsing-remitting disease that was either stable or active. In contrast to the negatively isolated CD8+ and CD4+ T cells, TEMRA cells were FACS-enriched. Sequencing was performed on CD8+ T cells from PBMCs. The clonotype was recovered from a human donor with multiple sclerosis.

As DNA, the CDR3 is TGTGCCAGCAGTTCAAGACAGGAGACCCAGTACTTC. Its protein product is CASSSRQETQYF. The chain combines TRBV27 with TRBJ2-5; a possible D gene is TRBD1 (5 bases). V was cut by 4 bases and J by 5 bases, with 8 bases left in between. The CDR3 consists of 12 residues. The V gene's germline CDR1 is MNHEY and CDR2 SMNVEV (reference sequence).